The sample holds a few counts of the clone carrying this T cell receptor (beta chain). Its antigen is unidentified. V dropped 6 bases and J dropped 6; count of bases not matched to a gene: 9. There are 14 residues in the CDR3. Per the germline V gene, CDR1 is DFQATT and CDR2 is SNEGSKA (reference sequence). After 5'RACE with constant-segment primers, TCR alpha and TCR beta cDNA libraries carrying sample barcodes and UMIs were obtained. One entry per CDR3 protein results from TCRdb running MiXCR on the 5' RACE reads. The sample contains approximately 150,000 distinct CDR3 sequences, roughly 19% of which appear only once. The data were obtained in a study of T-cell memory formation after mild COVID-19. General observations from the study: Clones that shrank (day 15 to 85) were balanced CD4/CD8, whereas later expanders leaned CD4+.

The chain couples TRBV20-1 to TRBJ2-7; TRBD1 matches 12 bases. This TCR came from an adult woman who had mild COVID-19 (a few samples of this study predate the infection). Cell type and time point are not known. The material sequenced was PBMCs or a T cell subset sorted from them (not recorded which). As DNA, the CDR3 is TGCAGTGCGAAATCCGGGACAGGGGGCATCGAGCAGTACTTC. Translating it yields CSAKSGTGGIEQYF.